This is a list of T cell receptor beta chains from one sample in a study of blood T cell repertoires in COVID-19. Libraries were prepared by immunoSEQ multiplex PCR; TCRdb keeps only in-frame clonotypes and omits some of them. The sample lists 300,000 to 400,000 clones; about nine tenths were seen once. The source material was peripheral blood. These receptor sequences come from a young man with COVID-19, enrolled during active disease. Both conserved end residues are part of each CDR3. The order of the fields is D gene, V gene, J gene, clone size, CDR3 protein, CDR3 DNA. D genes are given only for firm matches. Size is stated for part of the rows, as once, few or many counts, or as a class when the clone is expanded.

>NA|TRBV27|TRBJ1-1|NA
CASSTGTTEAFF
TGTGCCAGCAGTACAGGGACGACTGAAGCTTTCTTT
>TRBD1|TRBV15|TRBJ2-7|once
CATSSLIIWENRDSDGEQYF
TGTGCCACCAGCAGTCTCATTATTTGGGAAAACCGGGACAGCGATGGAGAGCAGTACTTC
>NA|TRBV6-4|TRBJ2-3|NA
CASRRVGGIPDTQYF
TGTGCCAGCCGCCGAGTAGGCGGGATTCCAGATACGCAGTATTTT
>NA|TRBV6-6|TRBJ2-7|NA
CASSYLFYEQYF
TGTGCCAGCAGTTACCTTTTCTACGAGCAGTACTTC
>NA|TRBV30|TRBJ1-4|NA
CAWVGQPNEKLFF
TGTGCCTGGGTGGGGCAGCCTAATGAAAAACTGTTTTTT
>TRBD2|TRBV30|TRBJ2-7|NA
CAWSVLAGAEQYF
TGTGCCTGGAGTGTACTAGCGGGAGCCGAGCAGTACTTC
>NA|TRBV18|TRBJ1-2|NA
CASSPGGTNYGYTF
TGTGCCAGCTCACCGGGGGGGACTAACTATGGCTACACCTTC
>TRBD1|TRBV5-1|TRBJ1-5|NA
CASSLSQGAGQPQHF
TGCGCCAGCAGCTTGAGTCAGGGGGCGGGTCAGCCCCAGCATTTT
>TRBD1|TRBV7-2|TRBJ2-2|NA
CASSLGGFDRGTGELFF
TGTGCCAGCAGCTTAGGAGGATTTGACAGGGGGACCGGGGAGCTGTTTTTT
>NA|TRBV6-5|TRBJ2-7|NA
CASNYIRAASSYEQYF
TGTGCCAGCAATTATATCCGCGCAGCGAGCTCCTACGAGCAGTACTTC
>NA|TRBV19|TRBJ2-1|NA
CASSIGTRGNNEQFF
TGTGCCAGTAGTATAGGGACTAGGGGGAACAATGAGCAGTTCTTC
>TRBD1|TRBV7-7|TRBJ2-1|NA
CASSSRQGPYNEQFF
TGTGCCAGCAGCTCGAGACAGGGACCCTACAATGAGCAGTTCTTC
>TRBD2|TRBV7-8|TRBJ2-7|NA
CASGLGGLAGVEQYF
TGTGCCAGCGGACTAGGGGGACTAGCGGGAGTCGAGCAGTACTTC
>TRBD1|TRBV11-1|TRBJ2-1|NA
CASSPRQGKYNEQFF
TGTGCCAGCAGCCCACGACAGGGAAAATACAATGAGCAGTTCTTC
>TRBD1|TRBV24-1|TRBJ2-7|NA
CATSDLKQGESSYEQYF
TGTGCCACCAGTGATTTGAAACAGGGGGAGAGCTCCTACGAGCAGTACTTC
>TRBD1|TRBV6-6|TRBJ1-2|NA
CASSYRDRGYGYTF
TGTGCCAGCAGTTACCGGGACAGGGGTTATGGCTACACCTTC